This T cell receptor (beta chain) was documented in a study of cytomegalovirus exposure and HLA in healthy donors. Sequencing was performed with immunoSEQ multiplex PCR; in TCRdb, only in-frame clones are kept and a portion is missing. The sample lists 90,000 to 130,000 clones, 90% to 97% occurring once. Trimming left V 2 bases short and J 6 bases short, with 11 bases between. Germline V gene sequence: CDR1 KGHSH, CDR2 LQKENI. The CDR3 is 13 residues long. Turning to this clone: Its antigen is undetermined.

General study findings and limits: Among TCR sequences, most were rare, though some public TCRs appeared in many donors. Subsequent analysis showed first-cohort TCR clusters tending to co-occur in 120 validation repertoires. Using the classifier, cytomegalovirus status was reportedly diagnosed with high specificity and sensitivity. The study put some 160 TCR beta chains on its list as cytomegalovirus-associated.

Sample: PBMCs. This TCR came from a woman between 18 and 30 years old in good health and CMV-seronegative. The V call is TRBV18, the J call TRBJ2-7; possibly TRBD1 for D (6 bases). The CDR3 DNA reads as TGTGCCAGCTCACCAAACCGGGACACCGAGCAGTACTTC. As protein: CASSPNRDTEQYF. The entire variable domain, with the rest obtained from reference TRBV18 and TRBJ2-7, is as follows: NAGVMQNPRHLVRRRGQEARLRCSPMKGHSHVYWYRQLPEEGLKFMVYLQKENIIDESGMPKERFSAEFPKEGPSILRIQQVVRGDSAAYFCASSPNRDTEQYFGPGTRLTVT.